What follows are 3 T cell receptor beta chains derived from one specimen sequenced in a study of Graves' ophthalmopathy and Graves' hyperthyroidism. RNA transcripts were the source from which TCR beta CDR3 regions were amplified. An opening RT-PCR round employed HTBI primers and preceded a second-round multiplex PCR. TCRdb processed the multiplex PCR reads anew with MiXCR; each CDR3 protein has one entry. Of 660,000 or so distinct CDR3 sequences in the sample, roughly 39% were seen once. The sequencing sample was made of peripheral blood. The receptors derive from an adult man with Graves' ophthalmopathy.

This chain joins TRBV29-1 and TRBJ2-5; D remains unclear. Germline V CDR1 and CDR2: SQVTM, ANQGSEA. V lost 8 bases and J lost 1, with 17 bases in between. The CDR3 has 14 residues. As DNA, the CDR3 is TGCAGCACCGCTCATCTCGGGTCCCAAGAGACCCAGTACTTC. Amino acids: CSTAHLGSQETQYF.

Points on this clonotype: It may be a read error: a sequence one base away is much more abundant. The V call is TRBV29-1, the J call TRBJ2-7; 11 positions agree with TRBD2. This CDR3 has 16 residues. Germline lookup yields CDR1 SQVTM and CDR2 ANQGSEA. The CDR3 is CSVEDRDGLAGYEQYF. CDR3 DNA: TGCAGTGTTGAGGACCGAGACGGACTAGCGGGCTACGAGCAGTACTTC.

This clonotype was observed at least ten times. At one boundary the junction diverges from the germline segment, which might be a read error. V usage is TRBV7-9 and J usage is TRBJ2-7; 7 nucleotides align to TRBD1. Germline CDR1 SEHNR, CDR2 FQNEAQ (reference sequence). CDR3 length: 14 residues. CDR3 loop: CASSRPGQTYEQYF. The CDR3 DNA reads TGCGCCAGCAGCCGCCCGGGACAGACCTACGAGCAGTACTTC.